One sample yielded the 6 T cell receptor beta chains listed below, sequenced in a study of blood T cells in healthy people across ages. Then a second PCR, running roughly 7 to 11 cycles, was carried out with a sample-barcoded 5' primer and a J-beta primer mix. TCRdb processed the 5' RACE reads anew with MiXCR; each CDR3 protein has one entry. The repertoire has approximately 800,000 distinct CDR3 sequences, more than 50% of them found once; the top ten carry roughly 24%. The sequencing sample was made of blood. The receptors here all came from a man aged 35 to 55 in good health.

This clonotype was seen only a few times. The rearrangement links TRBV9 to TRBJ2-5; TRBD1 is a possible D gene (6 bases). Trimming left V 0 bases short and J 1 base short, with 10 bases between. Germline V gene sequence: CDR1 SGDLS, CDR2 YYNGEE. The CDR3 is made up of 15 amino acids. Written as DNA, the CDR3 is TGTGCCAGCAGCGTAGAAGTAGGGGGCCAAGAGACCCAGTACTTC. Its protein product is CASSVEVGGQETQYF.

The chain links TRBV29-1 to TRBJ2-3; 7 positions match TRBD1. The V segment lost 4 bases and the J segment 10 bases; nucleotides outside the gene matches: 11. The germline gives CDR1 SQVTM, CDR2 ANQGSEA. This CDR3 has 13 amino acids. CDR3 in DNA: TGCAGCGTTGGGGGGCGACAGGGAATGTCGCAGTATTTT. Its protein is CSVGGRQGMSQYF.

Only one count was recorded for this clonotype. This chain links TRBV28 with TRBJ2-5, with a weak D call TRBD2 (5 bases). Trimming took off 5 bases at V and 0 bases at J, with 16 bases between the two ends. The CDR3 sequence is 16 residues long. Looked up from germline, CDR1 is MDHEN and CDR2 is SYDVKM. CDR3 bases: TGTGCCAGCAGTATTACGTCGGGAACCAACCAAGAGACCCAGTACTTC. It yields the protein CASSITSGTNQETQYF.

The chain joins TRBV7-2 to TRBJ2-7; 9 bases align to TRBD2. This CDR3 contains 15 residues. V shed 5 bases and J 7 bases; nucleotides not matched to a gene: 12. Germline values: CDR1 SGHTA, CDR2 FQGNSA. The CDR3 is CASSPRTSAHNEQYF. In nucleotides, the CDR3 is TGTGCCAGCAGCCCCAGGACTAGCGCCCACAATGAGCAGTACTTC.

This chain uses TRBV20-1 with TRBJ2-1; 14 bases align to TRBD2. There are 14 residues in the CDR3. Trimming cost V 5 bases and J 8 bases; bases outside gene matches: 5. The germline CDR1 and CDR2 sequences are DFQATT and SNEGSKA (reference sequence). Here the CDR3 DNA reads TGCAGTGCTCCGGGACTAGCGGGAGCCCATGAGCAGTTCTTC. Its protein is CSAPGLAGAHEQFF.

The CDR3 DNA sequence: TGCAGCGTTAAAGGGACAGGGGGCGGCGAGCAGTACTTC. Translated: CSVKGTGGGEQYF. The chain has TRBV29-1 and TRBJ2-7, with 12 bases identical to TRBD1. The J segment lost 6 bases and the V segment lost 5 bases, leaving 5 bases of the junction unmatched. The CDR3 is 13 residues long. The germline V gene has CDR1 SQVTM and CDR2 ANQGSEA.